A selection of T cell receptor beta chains follows, all from one sample in a study of blood T cell repertoires in COVID-19. Here immunoSEQ multiplex PCR was the method, and the copy in TCRdb shows in-frame clones only, minus some. Among about 190,000 clones listed, approximately 82% were seen once. The material sequenced was PBMCs or T cells enriched from blood (not recorded which). Receptors originate from a woman aged 60-70 years with acute COVID-19. Both conserved end residues are part of each CDR3. Fields, in order: CDR3 protein, CDR3 DNA, V gene, D gene, J gene, clone size. A D gene is named only where the DNA matches it firmly. Part of the rows lack a size; the others show once, few, many or a class for expanded clones.

CDR3 protein: CASSRYRGWAEAFF
CDR3 DNA: TGTGCCAGCAGTAGATACAGGGGTTGGGCTGAAGCTTTCTTT
V gene: TRBV28
D gene: TRBD1
J gene: TRBJ1-1
clone size: few

CDR3 protein: CASSLGRLGGYTF
CDR3 DNA: TGTGCCAGCAGCCTCGGGAGACTGGGCGGCTACACCTTC
V gene: TRBV12-3/TRBV12-4
D gene: NA
J gene: TRBJ1-2
clone size: NA

CDR3 protein: CASSPGSQEKLFF
CDR3 DNA: TGTGCCAGCAGTCCAGGGTCTCAGGAAAAACTGTTTTTT
V gene: TRBV28
D gene: NA
J gene: TRBJ1-4
clone size: NA

CDR3 protein: CASSLSYEHRGDGYTF
CDR3 DNA: TGTGCCAGCAGCTTAAGTTACGAACACCGGGGGGATGGCTACACCTTC
V gene: TRBV7-2
D gene: NA
J gene: TRBJ1-2
clone size: NA

CDR3 protein: CASGQQRNHGYTF
CDR3 DNA: TGTGCCAGCGGCCAACAGAGAAACCATGGCTACACCTTC
V gene: TRBV12-3/TRBV12-4
D gene: NA
J gene: TRBJ1-2
clone size: NA

CDR3 protein: CASLGATGESNQPQHF
CDR3 DNA: TGTGCCAGCCTGGGCGCTACAGGGGAGAGCAATCAGCCCCAGCATTTT
V gene: TRBV11-3
D gene: TRBD1
J gene: TRBJ1-5
clone size: NA

CDR3 protein: CSASRGVWNEQFF
CDR3 DNA: TGCAGTGCTAGTCGGGGGGTTTGGAATGAGCAGTTCTTC
V gene: TRBV20-1
D gene: TRBD2
J gene: TRBJ2-1
clone size: NA

CDR3 protein: CASKGLANTGELFF
CDR3 DNA: TGTGCCAGCAAAGGACTCGCGAACACCGGGGAGCTGTTTTTT
V gene: TRBV6-5
D gene: NA
J gene: TRBJ2-2
clone size: NA

CDR3 protein: CASSYSGTGLNEKLFF
CDR3 DNA: TGTGCCAGCAGTTACTCCGGAACAGGTCTTAATGAAAAACTGTTTTTT
V gene: TRBV6-5
D gene: NA
J gene: TRBJ1-4
clone size: once

CDR3 protein: CASSQQGNSNQPQHF
CDR3 DNA: TGTGCCAGCAGTCAACAGGGTAATAGCAATCAGCCCCAGCATTTT
V gene: TRBV6-6
D gene: NA
J gene: TRBJ1-5
clone size: NA

CDR3 protein: CASSLQGQENIQYF
CDR3 DNA: TGTGCCAGCAGCCTACAGGGTCAAGAAAACATTCAGTACTTC
V gene: TRBV7-2
D gene: NA
J gene: TRBJ2-4
clone size: NA

CDR3 protein: CASMGDRGVGYTF
CDR3 DNA: TGTGCCTCAATGGGGGACAGGGGGGTTGGCTACACCTTC
V gene: TRBV19
D gene: TRBD1
J gene: TRBJ1-2
clone size: NA

CDR3 protein: CASSQERRGGEAFF
CDR3 DNA: TGCGCCAGCAGCCAAGAAAGGCGTGGAGGTGAAGCTTTCTTT
V gene: TRBV4-3
D gene: NA
J gene: TRBJ1-1
clone size: NA

CDR3 protein: CASRQGGSGKNIQYF
CDR3 DNA: TGCGCCAGCAGACAGGGGGGGTCCGGCAAAAACATTCAGTACTTC
V gene: TRBV4-1
D gene: NA
J gene: TRBJ2-4
clone size: NA

CDR3 protein: CASNLGLEKETQYF
CDR3 DNA: TGTGCCAGCAACTTAGGACTGGAAAAAGAGACCCAGTACTTC
V gene: TRBV5-5
D gene: NA
J gene: TRBJ2-5
clone size: NA

CDR3 protein: CASSQGTGNTGELFF
CDR3 DNA: TGTGCCAGCAGCCAGGGGACGGGGAACACCGGGGAGCTGTTTTTT
V gene: TRBV21-1
D gene: NA
J gene: TRBJ2-2
clone size: NA

CDR3 protein: CASSPLSANYGYTF
CDR3 DNA: TGTGCCAGCTCACCATTAAGCGCTAACTATGGCTACACCTTC
V gene: TRBV18
D gene: NA
J gene: TRBJ1-2
clone size: NA

CDR3 protein: CASMPGTTWETQYF
CDR3 DNA: TGTGCCAGCATGCCCGGGACTACCTGGGAGACCCAGTACTTC
V gene: TRBV6-5
D gene: TRBD2
J gene: TRBJ2-5
clone size: once

CDR3 protein: CASSPLAGGSYNSPLHF
CDR3 DNA: TGTGCCAGCAGCCCCCTAGCAGGGGGATCCTATAATTCACCCCTCCACTTT
V gene: TRBV7-2
D gene: TRBD1
J gene: TRBJ1-6
clone size: NA

CDR3 protein: CASNRQTDQPQHF
CDR3 DNA: TGTGCCAGTAATCGACAGACTGATCAGCCCCAGCATTTT
V gene: TRBV19
D gene: NA
J gene: TRBJ1-5
clone size: once

CDR3 protein: CASSEGEGGNNEQFF
CDR3 DNA: TGTGCCAGCAGTGAAGGGGAGGGAGGAAACAATGAGCAGTTCTTC
V gene: TRBV6-1
D gene: TRBD2
J gene: TRBJ2-1
clone size: NA

CDR3 protein: CASSVGGQGAYGYTF
CDR3 DNA: TGTGCCAGCAGCGTAGGAGGACAGGGGGCCTATGGCTACACCTTC
V gene: TRBV9
D gene: TRBD1
J gene: TRBJ1-2
clone size: NA

CDR3 protein: CASSPGDRFNEKLFF
CDR3 DNA: TGTGCCAGCAGCCCCGGGGACAGATTTAATGAAAAACTGTTTTTT
V gene: TRBV11-2
D gene: TRBD1
J gene: TRBJ1-4
clone size: NA

CDR3 protein: CAWSSQGGWGQPQHF
CDR3 DNA: TGTGCCTGGAGTTCTCAGGGTGGATGGGGTCAGCCCCAGCATTTT
V gene: TRBV30
D gene: NA
J gene: TRBJ1-5
clone size: once

CDR3 protein: CASSPRSLNHNNEQFF
CDR3 DNA: TGTGCCAGCAGCCCTCGGTCCTTGAACCATAACAATGAGCAGTTCTTC
V gene: TRBV7-2
D gene: NA
J gene: TRBJ2-1
clone size: NA

CDR3 protein: CASSQIQGTYGYTF
CDR3 DNA: TGCGCCAGCAGCCAAATTCAGGGGACCTATGGCTACACCTTC
V gene: TRBV4-3
D gene: NA
J gene: TRBJ1-2
clone size: NA

CDR3 protein: CASSVELYNSPLHF
CDR3 DNA: TGTGCCAGCTCGGTCGAGCTCTATAATTCACCCCTCCACTTT
V gene: TRBV18
D gene: NA
J gene: TRBJ1-6
clone size: NA

CDR3 protein: CASIPAKGNQPQHF
CDR3 DNA: TGTGCCAGCATCCCGGCCAAGGGGAATCAGCCCCAGCATTTT
V gene: TRBV2
D gene: NA
J gene: TRBJ1-5
clone size: few

CDR3 protein: CASSQDGSSGNTIYF
CDR3 DNA: TGCGCCAGCAGCCAAGATGGTAGCTCTGGAAACACCATATATTTT
V gene: TRBV4-3
D gene: NA
J gene: TRBJ1-3
clone size: NA

CDR3 protein: CAISTSGVLDGYTF
CDR3 DNA: TGTGCCATCTCTACATCCGGGGTGCTCGATGGCTACACCTTC
V gene: TRBV10-3
D gene: NA
J gene: TRBJ1-2
clone size: NA

CDR3 protein: CASSFLGQGNTEAFF
CDR3 DNA: TGTGCCAGCAGCTTCTTGGGACAGGGGAACACTGAAGCTTTCTTT
V gene: TRBV11-3
D gene: TRBD1
J gene: TRBJ1-1
clone size: NA

CDR3 protein: CASSPGGSHGYTF
CDR3 DNA: TGTGCCAGCAGTCCCGGAGGGAGCCATGGCTACACCTTC
V gene: TRBV27
D gene: NA
J gene: TRBJ1-2
clone size: NA

CDR3 protein: CASRGTDRGLEDTQYF
CDR3 DNA: TGTGCCAGCCGGGGGACGGACAGGGGGCTTGAAGATACGCAGTATTTT
V gene: TRBV18
D gene: TRBD1
J gene: TRBJ2-3
clone size: NA

CDR3 protein: CASSQGSTDTQYF
CDR3 DNA: TGTGCCAGTAGTCAGGGGAGCACAGATACGCAGTATTTT
V gene: TRBV19
D gene: NA
J gene: TRBJ2-3
clone size: NA

CDR3 protein: CASSSGGQGADGYTF
CDR3 DNA: TGTGCCAGTAGTTCCGGGGGACAGGGGGCCGATGGCTACACCTTC
V gene: TRBV19
D gene: TRBD1
J gene: TRBJ1-2
clone size: NA

CDR3 protein: CASSLGQGNSPLHF
CDR3 DNA: TGCGCCAGCAGCTTGGGACAGGGGAACTCACCCCTCCACTTT
V gene: TRBV5-1
D gene: TRBD1
J gene: TRBJ1-6
clone size: NA

CDR3 protein: CASTLEDSYGYTF
CDR3 DNA: TGTGCCAGCACTCTCGAGGACAGTTATGGCTACACCTTC
V gene: TRBV6-4
D gene: NA
J gene: TRBJ1-2
clone size: NA

CDR3 protein: CASSSQRFGQGGTGELFF
CDR3 DNA: TGTGCCAGCAGCTCTCAAAGATTTGGACAGGGCGGAACCGGGGAGCTGTTTTTT
V gene: TRBV7-9
D gene: TRBD1
J gene: TRBJ2-2
clone size: NA

CDR3 protein: CASMRDNEQFF
CDR3 DNA: TGTGCCAGCATGCGGGACAATGAGCAGTTCTTC
V gene: TRBV27
D gene: NA
J gene: TRBJ2-1
clone size: NA

CDR3 protein: CAWSPARGGENYEQYF
CDR3 DNA: TGTGCCTGGAGTCCGGCCCGGGGGGGTGAGAACTACGAGCAGTACTTC
V gene: TRBV30
D gene: TRBD2
J gene: TRBJ2-7
clone size: NA

CDR3 protein: CASSPRGFSGNTIYF
CDR3 DNA: TGTGCCAGCAGCCCGCGCGGCTTCTCTGGAAACACCATATATTTT
V gene: TRBV7-2
D gene: NA
J gene: TRBJ1-3
clone size: NA

CDR3 protein: CASSQVVGETQYF
CDR3 DNA: TGTGCCAGCAGCCAGGTCGTGGGAGAGACCCAGTACTTC
V gene: TRBV7-2
D gene: NA
J gene: TRBJ2-5
clone size: NA

CDR3 protein: CAWSRSRSTDTQYF
CDR3 DNA: TGTGCCTGGAGTCGAAGCCGTAGCACAGATACGCAGTATTTT
V gene: TRBV30
D gene: NA
J gene: TRBJ2-3
clone size: NA

CDR3 protein: CATSDPRGREQYF
CDR3 DNA: TGTGCCACCAGTGATCCCAGGGGGCGAGAGCAGTACTTC
V gene: TRBV24-1
D gene: TRBD1
J gene: TRBJ2-7
clone size: NA

CDR3 protein: CASSQSSGGDNEQFF
CDR3 DNA: TGTGCCAGCAGCCAATCTAGCGGGGGGGATAATGAGCAGTTCTTC
V gene: TRBV4-2
D gene: TRBD2
J gene: TRBJ2-1
clone size: NA

CDR3 protein: CATGPGGSYEQYF
CDR3 DNA: TGCGCCACCGGCCCCGGGGGCTCCTACGAGCAGTACTTC
V gene: TRBV5-1
D gene: NA
J gene: TRBJ2-7
clone size: NA

CDR3 protein: CASSWTSGGAGNEQFF
CDR3 DNA: TGTGCCAGCAGTTGGACTAGCGGGGGGGCAGGAAATGAGCAGTTCTTC
V gene: TRBV7-2
D gene: TRBD2
J gene: TRBJ2-1
clone size: NA

CDR3 protein: CASSSRGTGTYNEQFF
CDR3 DNA: TGTGCCAGCTCCTCCCGAGGGACAGGTACCTACAATGAGCAGTTCTTC
V gene: TRBV18
D gene: TRBD1
J gene: TRBJ2-1
clone size: once